The rows below give T cell receptor beta chains drawn from one sample of a study of shared clonotypes between healthy human individuals. The data were produced by immunoSEQ multiplex PCR, yet TCRdb's version contains in-frame clones alone and is incomplete. Here the sample spans roughly 2.1 million clones, 93% being singletons. Sequenced material: naive CD8+ T cells from PBMCs. All receptors derive from a man in his late teens or twenties in good health. Some clones in this sample may be carry-over from other donors' samples. Each CDR3 is given with its conserved first and last residue. D genes are given only for firm matches.

>TRBD1|TRBJ2-5|TRBV28
TGTGCCAGCAGACCCCCAGGGGGTAAAGAGACCCAGTACTTC
CASRPPGGKETQYF
>-|TRBJ1-2|TRBV27
TGTGCCAGCAGTCCGGGCTTCACCCTCTATGGCTACACCTTC
CASSPGFTLYGYTF
>TRBD2|TRBJ2-1|TRBV27
TGTGCCAGCAGTACACCGGGACTAGCGGCCTACAATGAGCAGTTCTTC
CASSTPGLAAYNEQFF
>TRBD1|TRBJ1-2|TRBV29-1
TGCAGCGTTGAAAACAGGGGCCACTCTAACTATGGCTACACCTTC
CSVENRGHSNYGYTF
>-|TRBJ2-1|TRBV7-9
TGTGCCAGCAGCTTAGGGACAGCAATCTACAATGAGCAGTTCTTC
CASSLGTAIYNEQFF
>-|TRBJ2-7|TRBV27
TGTGCCAGCGGGGGGCCCCGGCCCTACGAGCAGTACTTC
CASGGPRPYEQYF
>-|TRBJ1-1|TRBV28
TGTGCCAGCAGTTTGCAGAGTCGTTGGGAAGGTGAAGCTTTCTTT
CASSLQSRWEGEAFF
>TRBD2|TRBJ2-7|TRBV7-9
TGTGCCAGCAGCCACAGCGGGGCAGAAGAGCAGTACTTC
CASSHSGAEEQYF
>-|TRBJ2-7|TRBV27
TGTGCCAGCAGTTTAACAGGGATTGGGTTTTACGAGCAGTACTTC
CASSLTGIGFYEQYF
>TRBD1|TRBJ1-4|TRBV19
TGTGCCAGTAGTCATTGGGACAGGGAAAAACTGTTTTTT
CASSHWDREKLFF
>TRBD1|TRBJ2-7|TRBV29-1
TGCAGCGTGAAGGATGGGGGGACAGGCTCCTACGAGCAGTACTTC
CSVKDGGTGSYEQYF
>-|TRBJ2-2|TRBV29-1
TGCAGCGTTTGGGGATCTACCGGGGAGCTGTTTTTT
CSVWGSTGELFF
>TRBD1|TRBJ2-7|TRBV4-1
TGCGCCAGCAGCCAAGGGACAGGACCCTACGAGCAGTACTTC
CASSQGTGPYEQYF
>TRBD2|TRBJ2-7|TRBV15
TGTGCCACCAGCAGAGCAAAGCGGGAGGGAAGTCACGAGCAGTACTTC
CATSRAKREGSHEQYF
>TRBD1|TRBJ2-7|TRBV27
TGTGCCAGCAGCCTCCGGGACAGCCGCTACGAGCAGTACTTC
CASSLRDSRYEQYF